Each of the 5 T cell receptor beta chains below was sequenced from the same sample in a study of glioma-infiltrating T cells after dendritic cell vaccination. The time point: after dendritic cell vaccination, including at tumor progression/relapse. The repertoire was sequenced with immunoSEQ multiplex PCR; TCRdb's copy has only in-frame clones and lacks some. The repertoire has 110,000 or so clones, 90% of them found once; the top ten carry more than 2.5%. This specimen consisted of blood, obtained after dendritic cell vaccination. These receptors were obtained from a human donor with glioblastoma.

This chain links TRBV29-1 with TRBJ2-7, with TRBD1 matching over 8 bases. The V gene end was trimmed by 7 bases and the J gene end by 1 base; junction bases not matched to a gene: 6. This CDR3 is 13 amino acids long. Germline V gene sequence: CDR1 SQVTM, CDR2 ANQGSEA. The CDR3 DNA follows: TGCAGCGCCGGACAGGGCAATTCCTACGAGCAGTACTTC. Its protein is CSAGQGNSYEQYF.

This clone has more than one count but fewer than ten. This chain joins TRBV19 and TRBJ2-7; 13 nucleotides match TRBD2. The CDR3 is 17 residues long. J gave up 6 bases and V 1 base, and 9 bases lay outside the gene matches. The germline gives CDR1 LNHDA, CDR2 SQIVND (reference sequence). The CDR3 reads CASSIGLAGGAAFEQYF. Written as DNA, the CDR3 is TGTGCCAGTAGTATAGGACTAGCGGGAGGCGCCGCGTTCGAGCAGTACTTC.

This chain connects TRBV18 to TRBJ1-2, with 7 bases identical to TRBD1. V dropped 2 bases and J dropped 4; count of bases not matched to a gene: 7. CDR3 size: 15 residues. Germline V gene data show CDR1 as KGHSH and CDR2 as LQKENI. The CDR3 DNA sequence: TGTGCCAGCTCACCAGATAAGGACAGGATCTATGGCTACACCTTC. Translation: CASSPDKDRIYGYTF.

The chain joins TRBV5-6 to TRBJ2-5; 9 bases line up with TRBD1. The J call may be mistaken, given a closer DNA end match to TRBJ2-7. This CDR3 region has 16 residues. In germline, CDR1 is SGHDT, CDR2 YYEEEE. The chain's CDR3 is CASSLQQGAFMGEQYF. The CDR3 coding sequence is TGTGCCAGCAGCTTACAACAGGGGGCGTTTATGGGCGAGCAGTACTTC.

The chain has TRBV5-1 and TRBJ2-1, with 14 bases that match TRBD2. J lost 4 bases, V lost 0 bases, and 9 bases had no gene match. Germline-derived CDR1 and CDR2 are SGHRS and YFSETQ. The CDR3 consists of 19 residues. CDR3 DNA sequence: TGCGCCAGCAGCTTGGAAGGTGGGACTAGCGGGAGTTTATACAATGAGCAGTTCTTC. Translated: CASSLEGGTSGSLYNEQFF.